A single sample gave rise to the 2 T cell receptor beta chains below, sequenced in a study of T cells in Graves' hyperthyroidism and ophthalmopathy. RNA transcripts yielded amplified TCR beta CDR3 regions. Carried out on the TCR CDR3, a first-round RT-PCR used the HTBI primer set. TCRdb re-analysed the multiplex PCR reads in MiXCR, keeping a single row per CDR3 protein. The sample gives about 300,000 distinct CDR3 sequences, about 25% of which show up once; 20% to 30% is in the top ten. The material sequenced was blood. The receptors derive from a man aged 35 to 55 with Graves' hyperthyroidism that later progressed to Graves' ophthalmopathy.

This clonotype occurred many times. The chain has TRBV20-1 and TRBJ2-5; no definite D call. Germline CDR1 DFQATT, CDR2 SNEGSKA (reference sequence). This CDR3 is 15 amino acids long. V lost 6 bases and J 6 bases, leaving 23 bases between the germline ends. In DNA form, the CDR3 reads TGCAGTGCCCTGAACCTACTGGATCCTGGGAAGACCCAGTACTTC. It specifies CSALNLLDPGKTQYF.

There are many counts of this clonotype. This chain links TRBV7-8 with TRBJ1-2; D remains ambiguous. The CDR3 runs to 13 residues. The germline V gene has CDR1 SGHVS and CDR2 FQNEAQ. Deletions cut 4 bases from V and 0 bases from J, with 6 bases between. The CDR3 region is CASSWGTNYGYTF. The CDR3 nucleotides read TGTGCCAGCAGCTGGGGAACTAACTATGGCTACACCTTC.